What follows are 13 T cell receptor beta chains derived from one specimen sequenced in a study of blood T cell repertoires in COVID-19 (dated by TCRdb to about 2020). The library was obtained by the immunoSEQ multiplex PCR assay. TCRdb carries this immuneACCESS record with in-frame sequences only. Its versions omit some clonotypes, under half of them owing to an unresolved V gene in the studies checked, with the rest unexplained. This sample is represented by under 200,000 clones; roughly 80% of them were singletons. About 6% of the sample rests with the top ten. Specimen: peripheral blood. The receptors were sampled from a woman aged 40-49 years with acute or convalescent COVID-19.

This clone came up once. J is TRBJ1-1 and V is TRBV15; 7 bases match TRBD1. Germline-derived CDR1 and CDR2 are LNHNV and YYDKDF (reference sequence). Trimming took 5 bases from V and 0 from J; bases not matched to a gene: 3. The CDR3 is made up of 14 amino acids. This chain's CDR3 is CATSRDRMNTEAFF. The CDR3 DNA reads TGTGCCACCAGCCGGGACAGAATGAACACTGAAGCTTTCTTT.

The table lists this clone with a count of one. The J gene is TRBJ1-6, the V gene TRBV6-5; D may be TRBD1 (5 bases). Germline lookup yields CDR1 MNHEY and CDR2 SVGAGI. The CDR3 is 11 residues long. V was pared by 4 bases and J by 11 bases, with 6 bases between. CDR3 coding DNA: TGTGCCAGCAGTTTGACAGCACCCCTCCACTTT. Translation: CASSLTAPLHF.

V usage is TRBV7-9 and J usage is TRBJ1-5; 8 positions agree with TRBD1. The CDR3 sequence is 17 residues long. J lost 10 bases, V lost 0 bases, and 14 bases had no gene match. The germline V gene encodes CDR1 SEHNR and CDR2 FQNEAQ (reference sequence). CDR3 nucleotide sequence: TGTGCCAGCAGCTTAGCAGCAAAGACAGGGGCCTCGGGACCCCAGCATTTT. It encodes CASSLAAKTGASGPQHF.

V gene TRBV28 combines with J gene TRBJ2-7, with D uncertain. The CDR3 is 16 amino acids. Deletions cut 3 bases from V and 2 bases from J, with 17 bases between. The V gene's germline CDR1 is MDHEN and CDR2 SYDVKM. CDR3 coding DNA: TGTGCCAGCAGTTTGTTTTTTGGGCAGCTTACCTACGAGCAGTACTTC. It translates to CASSLFFGQLTYEQYF.

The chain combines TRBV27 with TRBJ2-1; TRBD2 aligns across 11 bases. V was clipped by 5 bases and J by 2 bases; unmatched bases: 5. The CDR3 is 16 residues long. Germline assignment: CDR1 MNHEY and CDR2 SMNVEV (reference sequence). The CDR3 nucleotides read TGTGCCAGCAGTACAACGGGACTAGCGGCCTACAATGAGCAGTTCTTC. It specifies CASSTTGLAAYNEQFF.

This chain's CDR3 is CASLTGGSTDTQYF. CDR3 nucleotides: TGTGCCAGCCTGACAGGCGGTAGCACAGATACGCAGTATTTT. This chain joins TRBV28 and TRBJ2-3; perhaps TRBD1 as D (6 bases). Looked up from germline, CDR1 is MDHEN and CDR2 is SYDVKM. CDR3 length: 14 amino acids. The V end was cut by 8 bases, the J end by 0 bases, with 12 bases between.

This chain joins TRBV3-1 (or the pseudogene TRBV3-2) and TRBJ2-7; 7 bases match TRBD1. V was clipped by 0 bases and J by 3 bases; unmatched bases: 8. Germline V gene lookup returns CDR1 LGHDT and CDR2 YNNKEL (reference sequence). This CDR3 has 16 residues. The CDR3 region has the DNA TGTGCCAGCAGCCAAGATTGGGGGACAGACCACTACGAGCAGTACTTC. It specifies CASSQDWGTDHYEQYF.

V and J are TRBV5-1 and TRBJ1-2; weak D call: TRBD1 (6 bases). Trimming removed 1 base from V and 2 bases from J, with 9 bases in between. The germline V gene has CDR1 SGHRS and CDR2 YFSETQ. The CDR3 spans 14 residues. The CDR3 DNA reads TGCGCCAGCAGCTTGCGGACAGAGAACTATGGCTACACCTTC. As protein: CASSLRTENYGYTF.

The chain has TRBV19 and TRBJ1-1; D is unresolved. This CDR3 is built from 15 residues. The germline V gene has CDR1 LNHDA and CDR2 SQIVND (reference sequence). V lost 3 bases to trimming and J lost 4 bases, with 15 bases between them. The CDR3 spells CASSIGLPTSTEAFF. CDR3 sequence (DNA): TGTGCCAGTAGTATCGGACTTCCTACCTCCACTGAAGCTTTCTTT.

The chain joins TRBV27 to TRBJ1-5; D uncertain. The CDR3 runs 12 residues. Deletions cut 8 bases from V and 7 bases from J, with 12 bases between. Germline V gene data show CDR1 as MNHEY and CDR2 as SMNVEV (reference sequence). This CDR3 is CASGNHGQPQHF. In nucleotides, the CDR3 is TGTGCCAGCGGAAATCACGGGCAGCCCCAGCATTTT.

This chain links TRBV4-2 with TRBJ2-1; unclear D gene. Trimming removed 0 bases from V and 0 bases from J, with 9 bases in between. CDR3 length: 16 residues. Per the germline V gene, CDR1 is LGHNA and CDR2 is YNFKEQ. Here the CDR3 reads CASSQERQSSYNEQFF. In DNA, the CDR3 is TGTGCCAGCAGCCAAGAGAGGCAGAGCTCCTACAATGAGCAGTTCTTC.

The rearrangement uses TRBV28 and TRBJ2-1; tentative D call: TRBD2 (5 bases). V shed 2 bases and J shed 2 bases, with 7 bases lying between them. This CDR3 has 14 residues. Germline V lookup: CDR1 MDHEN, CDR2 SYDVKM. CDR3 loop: CASSLVGAYNEQFF. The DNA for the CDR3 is TGTGCCAGCAGTTTAGTGGGAGCCTACAATGAGCAGTTCTTC.

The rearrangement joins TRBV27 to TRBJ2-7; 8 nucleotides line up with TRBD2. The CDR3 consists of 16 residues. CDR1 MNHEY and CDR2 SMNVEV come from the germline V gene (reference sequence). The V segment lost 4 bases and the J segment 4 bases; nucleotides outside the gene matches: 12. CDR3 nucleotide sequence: TGTGCCAGCAGTTATAGCGGGGCTACTCAGGGTTACGAGCAGTACTTC. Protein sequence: CASSYSGATQGYEQYF.